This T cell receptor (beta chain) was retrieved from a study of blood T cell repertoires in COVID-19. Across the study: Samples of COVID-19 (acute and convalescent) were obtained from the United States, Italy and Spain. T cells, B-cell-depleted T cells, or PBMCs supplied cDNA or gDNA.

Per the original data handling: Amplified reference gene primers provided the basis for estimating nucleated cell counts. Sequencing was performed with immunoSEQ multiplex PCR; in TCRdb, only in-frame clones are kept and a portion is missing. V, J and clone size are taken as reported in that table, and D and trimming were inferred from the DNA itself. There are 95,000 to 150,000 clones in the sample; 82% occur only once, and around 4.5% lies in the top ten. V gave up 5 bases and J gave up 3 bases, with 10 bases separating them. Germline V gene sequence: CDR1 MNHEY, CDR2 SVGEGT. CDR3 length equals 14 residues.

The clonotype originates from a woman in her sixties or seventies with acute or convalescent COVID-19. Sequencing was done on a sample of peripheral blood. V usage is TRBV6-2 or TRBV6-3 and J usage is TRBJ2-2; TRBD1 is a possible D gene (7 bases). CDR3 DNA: TGTGCCAGCAGTCCCAGGGGGGACACCGGGGAGCTGTTTTTT. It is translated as CASSPRGDTGELFF.